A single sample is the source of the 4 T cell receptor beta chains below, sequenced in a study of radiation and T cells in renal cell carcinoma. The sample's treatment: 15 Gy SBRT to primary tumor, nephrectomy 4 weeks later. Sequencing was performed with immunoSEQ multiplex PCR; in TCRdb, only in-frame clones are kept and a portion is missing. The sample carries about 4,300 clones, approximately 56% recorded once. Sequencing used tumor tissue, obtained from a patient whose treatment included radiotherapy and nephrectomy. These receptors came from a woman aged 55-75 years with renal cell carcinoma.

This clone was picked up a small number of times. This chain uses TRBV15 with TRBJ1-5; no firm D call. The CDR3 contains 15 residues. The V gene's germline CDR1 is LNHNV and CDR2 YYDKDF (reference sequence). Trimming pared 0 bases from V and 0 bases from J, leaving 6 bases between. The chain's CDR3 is CATSREAGSNQPQHF. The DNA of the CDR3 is TGTGCCACCAGCAGAGAGGCAGGTAGCAATCAGCCCCAGCATTTT.

The CDR3 DNA reads as TGTGCCAGCAGCTCGGACAACTCCTATAATTCACCCCTCCACTTT. Amino acid sequence: CASSSDNSYNSPLHF. J is TRBJ1-6 and V is TRBV7-2; D might be TRBD1 (5 bases). CDR3 length: 15 amino acids. Germline V CDR1 and CDR2: SGHTA, FQGNSA. V lost 4 bases, J lost 0 bases, and 7 bases lay in between.

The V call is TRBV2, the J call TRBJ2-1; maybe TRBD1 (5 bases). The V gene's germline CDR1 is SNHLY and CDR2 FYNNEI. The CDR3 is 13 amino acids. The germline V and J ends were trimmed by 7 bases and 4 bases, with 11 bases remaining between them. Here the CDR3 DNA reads TGTGCCAGCAACGGCAGGGCGTACAATGAGCAGTTCTTC. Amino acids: CASNGRAYNEQFF.

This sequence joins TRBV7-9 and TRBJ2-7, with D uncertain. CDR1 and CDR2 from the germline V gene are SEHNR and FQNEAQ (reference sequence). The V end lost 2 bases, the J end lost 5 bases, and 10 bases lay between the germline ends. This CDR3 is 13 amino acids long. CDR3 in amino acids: CASSLTQPHEQYF. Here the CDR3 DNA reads TGTGCCAGCAGCTTAACACAACCTCACGAGCAGTACTTC.